This T cell receptor beta chain is drawn from a study of blood T cell repertoires in COVID-19. Profiled with immunoSEQ multiplex PCR; TCRdb holds only in-frame clones, not every one. The sample contains about 180,000 clones, about nine tenths of which appear only once. J lost 6 bases, V lost 1 base, and 11 bases had no gene match. This CDR3 contains 18 residues. The germline V gene encodes CDR1 MGHRA and CDR2 YSYEKL. Sequenced: peripheral blood. V gene TRBV4-1 combines with J gene TRBJ2-1, with 11 bases matching TRBD2. The receptor comes from a man younger than 35 who had recovered from COVID-19. The CDR3 protein is CASSQALGRLAGSNEQFF. CDR3 coding DNA: TGCGCCAGCAGCCAAGCCCTCGGGAGACTAGCGGGATCCAATGAGCAGTTCTTC.